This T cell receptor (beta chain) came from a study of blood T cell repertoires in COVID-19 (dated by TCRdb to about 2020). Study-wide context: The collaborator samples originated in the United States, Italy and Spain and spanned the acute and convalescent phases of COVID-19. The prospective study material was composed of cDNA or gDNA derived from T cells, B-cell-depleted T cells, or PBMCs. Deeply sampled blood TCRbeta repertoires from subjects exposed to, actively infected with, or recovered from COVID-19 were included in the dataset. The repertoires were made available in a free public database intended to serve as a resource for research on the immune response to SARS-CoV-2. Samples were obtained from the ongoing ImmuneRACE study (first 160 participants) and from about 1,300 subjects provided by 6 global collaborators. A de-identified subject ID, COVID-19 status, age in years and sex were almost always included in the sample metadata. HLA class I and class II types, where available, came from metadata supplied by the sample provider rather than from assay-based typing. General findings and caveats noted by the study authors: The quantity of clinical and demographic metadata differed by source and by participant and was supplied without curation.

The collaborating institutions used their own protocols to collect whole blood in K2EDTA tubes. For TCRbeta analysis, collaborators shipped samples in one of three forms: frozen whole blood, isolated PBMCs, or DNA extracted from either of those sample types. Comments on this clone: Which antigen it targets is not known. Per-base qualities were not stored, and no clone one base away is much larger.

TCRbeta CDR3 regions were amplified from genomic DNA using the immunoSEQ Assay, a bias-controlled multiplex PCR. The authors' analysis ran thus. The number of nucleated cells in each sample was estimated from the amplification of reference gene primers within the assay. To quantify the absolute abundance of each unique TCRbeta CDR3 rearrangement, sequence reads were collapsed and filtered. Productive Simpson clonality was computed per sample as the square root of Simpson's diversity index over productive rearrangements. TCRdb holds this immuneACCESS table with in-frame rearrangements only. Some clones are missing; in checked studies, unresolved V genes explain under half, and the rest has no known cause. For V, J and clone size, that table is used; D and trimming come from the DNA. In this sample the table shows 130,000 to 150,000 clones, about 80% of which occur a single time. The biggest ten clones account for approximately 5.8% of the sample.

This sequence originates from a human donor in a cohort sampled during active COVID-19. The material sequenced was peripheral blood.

The CDR3 sequence is CASSNRVPSPNTEAFF. The nucleotides are TGTGCCAGCAGCAACCGGGTCCCCAGCCCGAACACTGAAGCTTTCTTT. In this chain, TRBV28 is recombined with TRBJ1-1; a confident D gene designation cannot be given. CDR1 MDHEN and CDR2 SYDVKM are derived from the germline V gene. The cysteine opens and the phenylalanine closes a CDR3 of 16 amino acids. Only CDR3 DNA remains: 48 bases, in frame from the first base. V and J lose 6 bases and 1 base, and a span of 18 bases separates them.